This T cell receptor (beta chain) was recorded in a study of cytomegalovirus exposure and HLA in healthy donors. On this clone itself: The antigen remains undetermined.

Vbeta (60) and Jbeta (13) primers were used in the PCR. The repertoire was sequenced with immunoSEQ multiplex PCR; TCRdb's copy has only in-frame clones and lacks some. The sample includes some 150,000 clones, approximately 80% of them seen just once. The CDR3 is 12 residues long. The V end lost 6 bases, the J end lost 0 bases, and 5 bases lay between the germline ends. Per germline, CDR1 MNHEY and CDR2 SVGAGI. Every donor was a healthy person donating bone marrow. Study results and caveats: 164 TCR beta chains were listed as cytomegalovirus-associated. The authors later found most CMV-associated TCR beta chains appeared HLA-restricted. More clonal expansion characterized HLA-associated TCR beta chains than equally common others in a later analysis.

This sequence joins TRBV6-5 and TRBJ1-1; D unresolved. The sequence was collected from a male donor in good health and CMV-seronegative. The specimen was PBMCs. The CDR3 nucleotides are TGTGCCAGCAGCCCAGTGAACACTGAAGCTTTCTTT. It translates to CASSPVNTEAFF.